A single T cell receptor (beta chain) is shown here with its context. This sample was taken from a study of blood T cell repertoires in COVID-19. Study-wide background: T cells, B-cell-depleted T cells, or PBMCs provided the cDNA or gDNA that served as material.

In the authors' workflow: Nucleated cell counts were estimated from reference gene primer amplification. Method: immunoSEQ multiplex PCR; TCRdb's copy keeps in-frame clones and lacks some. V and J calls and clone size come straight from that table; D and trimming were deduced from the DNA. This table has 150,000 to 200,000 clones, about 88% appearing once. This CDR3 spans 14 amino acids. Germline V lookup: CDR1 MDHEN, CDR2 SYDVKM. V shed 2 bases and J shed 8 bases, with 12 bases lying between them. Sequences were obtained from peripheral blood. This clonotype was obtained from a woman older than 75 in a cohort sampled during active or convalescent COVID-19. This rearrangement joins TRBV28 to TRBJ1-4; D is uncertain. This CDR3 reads CASSLGPRKEKLFF. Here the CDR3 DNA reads TGTGCCAGCAGTTTAGGCCCACGTAAGGAAAAACTGTTTTTT.